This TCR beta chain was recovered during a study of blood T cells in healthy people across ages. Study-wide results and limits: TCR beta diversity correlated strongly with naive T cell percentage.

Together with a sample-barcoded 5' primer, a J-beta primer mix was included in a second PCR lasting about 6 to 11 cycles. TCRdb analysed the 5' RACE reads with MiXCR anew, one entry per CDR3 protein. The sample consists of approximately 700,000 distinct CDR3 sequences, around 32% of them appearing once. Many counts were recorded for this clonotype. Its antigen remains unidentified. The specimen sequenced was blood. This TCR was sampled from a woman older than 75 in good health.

CDR3 loop: CASSLDLGQRSPLHF. CDR3 DNA sequence: TGTGCCAGCAGCTTAGATTTAGGGCAGCGCTCACCCCTCCACTTT. V and J are TRBV11-2 and TRBJ1-6; D uncertain. Germline V CDR1 and CDR2: SGHAT, FQNNGV. The CDR3 runs to 15 residues. Deletions cut 0 bases from V and 10 bases from J, with 13 bases between.